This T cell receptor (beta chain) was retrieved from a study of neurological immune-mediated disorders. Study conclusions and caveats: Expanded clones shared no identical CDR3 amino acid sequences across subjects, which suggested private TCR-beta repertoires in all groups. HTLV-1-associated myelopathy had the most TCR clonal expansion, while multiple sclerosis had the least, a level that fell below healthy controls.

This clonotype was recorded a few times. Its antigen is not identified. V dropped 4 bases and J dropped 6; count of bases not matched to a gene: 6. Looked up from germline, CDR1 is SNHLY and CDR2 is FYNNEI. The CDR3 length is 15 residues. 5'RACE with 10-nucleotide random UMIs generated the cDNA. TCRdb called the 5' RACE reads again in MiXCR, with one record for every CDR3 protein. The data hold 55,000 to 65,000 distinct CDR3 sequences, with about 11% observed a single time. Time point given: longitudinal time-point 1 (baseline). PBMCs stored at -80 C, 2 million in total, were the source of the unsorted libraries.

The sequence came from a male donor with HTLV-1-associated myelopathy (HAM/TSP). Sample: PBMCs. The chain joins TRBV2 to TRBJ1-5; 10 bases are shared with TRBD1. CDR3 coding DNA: TGTGCCAGCAGTGTATCGGGACAGGGGAGTCAGCCCCAGCATTTT. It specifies CASSVSGQGSQPQHF.